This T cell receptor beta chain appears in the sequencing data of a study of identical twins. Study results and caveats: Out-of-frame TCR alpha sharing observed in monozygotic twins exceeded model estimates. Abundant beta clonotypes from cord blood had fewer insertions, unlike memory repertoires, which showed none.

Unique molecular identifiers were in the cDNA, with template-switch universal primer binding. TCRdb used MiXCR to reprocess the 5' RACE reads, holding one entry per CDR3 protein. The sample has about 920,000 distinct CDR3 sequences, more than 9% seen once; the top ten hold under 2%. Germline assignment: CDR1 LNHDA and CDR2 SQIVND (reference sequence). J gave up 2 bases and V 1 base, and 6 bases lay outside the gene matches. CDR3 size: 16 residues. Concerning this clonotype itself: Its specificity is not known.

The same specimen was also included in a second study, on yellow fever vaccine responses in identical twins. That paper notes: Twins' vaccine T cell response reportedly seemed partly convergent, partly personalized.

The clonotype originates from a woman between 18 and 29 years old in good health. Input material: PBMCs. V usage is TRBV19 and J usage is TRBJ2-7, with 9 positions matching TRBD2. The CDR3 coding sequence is TGTGCCAGTAGTATAGGTGTCGGACTAGCGACCTACGAGCAGTACTTC. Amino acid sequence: CASSIGVGLATYEQYF.